This T cell receptor (beta chain) was found in a study of T cells in Graves' hyperthyroidism and ophthalmopathy (dated 2019 in TCRdb). The study in broad terms: A discovery cohort of fewer than 110 patients, roughly 45 with Graves' ophthalmopathy and approximately 55 with stable Graves' hyperthyroidism, was used to find distinguishing TCR V-J signatures. In several Graves' hyperthyroidism patients, the study also compared T-cell repertoires from thyroid tissue with T-cell repertoires from blood. TCR Vbeta CDR3 sequencing of approximately 140 peripheral blood samples (over 40 ophthalmopathy, around 80 hyperthyroidism and roughly 17 progressor patients) is reported in the paper. Prospective prediction of ophthalmopathy was tested in an independent validation cohort consisting of some 19 hyperthyroidism patients and around 16 patients who later progressed to ophthalmopathy. Following sampling, methimazole starting at 30 mg daily was given to hyperthyroidism patients, and high-dose intravenous methylprednisolone was given to ophthalmopathy patients. The 95 to 100 discovery patients were randomly divided into training and test sets at a 7:3 ratio. Here is what the overall study found, with its caveats: In cross-validation, a model built on a 13 V-J signature told ophthalmopathy apart from stable hyperthyroidism with approximately 90% sensitivity and around 84% specificity, and in testing the same model reached 80%/75%. Most expanded thyroid clonotypes (frequency above 0.001) were also detected in blood, a finding suggesting that blood repertoires may reflect thyroid immune responses. In validation, progression to ophthalmopathy was predicted by the model with 70.59% sensitivity and just over 72% specificity, a median of approximately 6.5 months before onset. Sample size was not statistically predetermined, and investigators were not blinded to group allocation.

With regard to this clonotype: Its antigen target is currently unknown. Per-base qualities were not stored, and no clone one base away is much larger.

From a lookup of the germline V gene (reference sequence), CDR1 and CDR2 are DFQATT and SNEGSKA. The V end gives up 2 bases and the J end 4 bases, leaving 2 bases in the junction not matched to a gene. The CDR3 has 14 amino acids, counting the end cysteine and phenylalanine. The read is trimmed to its CDR3 DNA, 42 bases read in frame from base 1. The TCR beta CDR3 regions were amplified from the RNA transcripts. For the first round of RT-PCR on the TCR CDR3, the HTBI primer set was used together with the Qiagen OneStep RT-PCR kit. The libraries were constructed in a second round of multiplex PCR and then size-selected and purified. The libraries were sequenced on an Illumina HiSeq2000 using paired-end 100 bp reads. The published analysis was carried out like this. SOAPnuke was used to process the raw data, with reads discarded if the reads contained adapters or uncalled bases, had a mean Phred below 15, or lacked an exact constant-primer or identifier match. High-quality paired reads were merged using COPE v1.2.5, and each unique nucleotide sequence was defined as a clonotype. Clonotypes were aligned to IMGT TRBV, TRBD and TRBJ reference segments using MiTCR v1.1. Analysis was restricted to V-J combinations with a frequency above 0.0001, which covered over 98% of repertoires. A TCS score was defined as the ratio between F50 (clonal expansion) and ExV (chaos), using BLOSUM62-based TCRdist between CDR3 peptides within each V-J. Welch's t-statistics and random forest reduced approximately 520 V-J features to about 12, which were used in a naive Bayes classifier (R e1071). The similarity between thyroid and blood repertoires was quantified using the Morisita-Horn index. TCRdb reworked the public reads: Q25 trimming with fastp, MiXCR clone assembly, productive beta chains retained. Every entry covers one CDR3 protein and lists the most common genes and DNA from its rows. Clone size and V and J calls follow TCRdb, not the original study. For this sample the table gives roughly 500,000 distinct CDR3 sequences, of which 46% were detected only once. Over 15% of the sample lies in the top ten.

The study excluded patients with uncontrolled infections, other autoimmune diseases, pregnancy or lactation. Clinical symptoms, serum thyroxine and TRAb, thyroid ultrasound, and orbital computed tomography formed the basis for the diagnoses. Total RNA was extracted with Trizol reagent, and quality was checked on an Agilent 2100 Bioanalyzer. The TCR was taken from an adult woman with Graves' disease, either hyperthyroidism or ophthalmopathy (not recorded which). Sequencing was done on a sample of peripheral blood or thyroid tissue (not recorded which). The rearrangement joined TRBV20-1 to TRBJ2-5; TRBD2 agrees with 12 junctional bases. The sequenced DNA is TGCAGTGCTAGATCGGGACTAGCGGGAGAGACCCAGTACTTC. It translates as CSARSGLAGETQYF.